What follows are 4 T cell receptor beta chains derived from one specimen sequenced in a study of blood T cell repertoires in COVID-19. The method was immunoSEQ multiplex PCR; TCRdb's version includes in-frame clones alone and lacks a portion of them. There are some 100,000 clones in the sample; roughly 84% occur only once, and about 18% lies in the top ten. The sequencing input was peripheral blood. The receptors were sampled from a woman aged 55-69 years with acute or convalescent COVID-19.

The V gene is TRBV5-1, the J gene TRBJ2-5; TRBD2 agrees at 10 bases. CDR1 SGHRS and CDR2 YFSETQ come from the germline V gene. The CDR3 is 16 amino acids. Trimming at V came to 0 bases and at J to 5 bases, leaving 7 bases not matched to a gene. The CDR3 DNA is TGCGCCAGCAGCTTGGGCAGCGGGGGGGCAGAGGAGACCCAGTACTTC. Its translation: CASSLGSGGAEETQYF.

This clone was counted once. The gene calls are TRBV10-3 and TRBJ1-3, with 8 bases lining up with TRBD1. V shed 9 bases and J 3 bases; nucleotides not matched to a gene: 7. This CDR3 spans 14 amino acids. Germline assignment: CDR1 ENHRY and CDR2 SYGVKD. CDR3 nucleotide sequence: TGTGCCATTCAAACAGGGGGATTTGGAAACACCATATATTTT. Translated, it gives CAIQTGGFGNTIYF.

V is TRBV5-4 and J is TRBJ1-6, with no clear D. Germline CDR1 and CDR2: SGHNT and YYREEE (reference sequence). V lost 0 bases and J lost 4, with 11 bases in between. There are 16 residues in the CDR3. As DNA, the CDR3 is TGTGCCAGCAGCTTGGCGGAGAACTTATATAATTCACCCCTCCACTTT. Translating it yields CASSLAENLYNSPLHF.

The V call is TRBV24-1, the J call TRBJ2-5; TRBD1 is a possible D gene (6 bases). V dropped 1 base and J dropped 4 bases, with 12 bases sitting between them. Germline CDR1 KGHDR, CDR2 SFDVKD. The CDR3 totals 15 residues. CDR3 nucleotide sequence: TGTGCCACCAGTGATTTTGTAGCGACAGGAGAGACCCAGTACTTC. Translation gives CATSDFVATGETQYF.